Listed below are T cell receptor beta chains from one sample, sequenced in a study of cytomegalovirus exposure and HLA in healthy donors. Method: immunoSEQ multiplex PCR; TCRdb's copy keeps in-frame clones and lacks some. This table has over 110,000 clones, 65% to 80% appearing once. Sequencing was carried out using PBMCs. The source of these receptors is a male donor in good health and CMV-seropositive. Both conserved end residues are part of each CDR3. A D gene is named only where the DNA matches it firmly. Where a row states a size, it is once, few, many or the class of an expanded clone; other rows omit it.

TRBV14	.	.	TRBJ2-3	CASSPTMPRAVTDTQYF	TGTGCCAGCAGCCCAACGATGCCCAGGGCGGTCACAGATACGCAGTATTTT
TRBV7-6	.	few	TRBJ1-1	CASSPGHQENTEAFF	TGTGCCAGCAGCCCAGGGCATCAGGAGAACACTGAAGCTTTCTTT
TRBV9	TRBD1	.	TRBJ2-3	CASSLIVTTGYDTQYF	TGTGCCAGCAGCCTGATAGTGACGACAGGGTATGATACGCAGTATTTT
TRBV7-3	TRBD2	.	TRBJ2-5	CASSLTAGVQETQYF	TGTGCCAGCAGCTTAACTGCGGGAGTCCAAGAGACCCAGTACTTC
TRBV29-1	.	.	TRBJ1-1	CSVGHSEAFF	TGCAGCGTTGGACACTCTGAAGCTTTCTTT
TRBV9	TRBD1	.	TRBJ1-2	CASSAAGGSSGYTF	TGTGCCAGCAGCGCCGCAGGGGGATCGTCCGGCTACACCTTC
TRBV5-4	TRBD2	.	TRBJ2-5	CASSLAPASGGAGLQETQYF	TGTGCCAGCAGCTTGGCCCCAGCTAGCGGGGGGGCGGGGTTGCAAGAGACCCAGTACTTC
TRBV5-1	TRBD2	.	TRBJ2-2	CASSSLTSGVSGELFF	TGCGCCAGCAGCTCGCTGACTAGCGGGGTGTCCGGGGAGCTGTTTTTT
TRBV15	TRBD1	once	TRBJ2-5	CATSRYDSGDSHQETQYF	TGTGCCACCAGCAGATATGACTCCGGGGACAGCCACCAAGAGACCCAGTACTTC
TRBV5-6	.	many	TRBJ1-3	CASSLAAVSGNTIYF	TGTGCCAGCAGCTTGGCCGCGGTCTCTGGAAACACCATATATTTT
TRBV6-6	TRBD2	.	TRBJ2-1	CASSSGGLNYNEQFF	TGTGCCAGCAGTTCGGGAGGACTCAACTACAATGAGCAGTTCTTC
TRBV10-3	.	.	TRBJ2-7	CAISAQEEEQYF	TGTGCCATCTCGGCTCAGGAGGAAGAGCAGTACTTC
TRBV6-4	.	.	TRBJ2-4	CASSLTPQFIIILAKNIQYF	TGTGCCAGCTCGCTTACGCCACAGTTTATTATTATCCTAGCCAAAAACATTCAGTACTTC
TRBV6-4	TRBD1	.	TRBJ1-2	CASSDKGQGGYYGYTF	TGTGCCAGCAGTGACAAGGGACAGGGGGGATACTATGGCTACACCTTC
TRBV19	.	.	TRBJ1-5	CASSMVSNQPQHF	TGTGCCAGTAGTATGGTTAGTAATCAGCCCCAGCATTTT
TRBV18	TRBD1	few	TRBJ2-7	CASRSGQEEYEQYF	TGTGCCAGCCGGTCGGGACAGGAGGAGTACGAGCAGTACTTC
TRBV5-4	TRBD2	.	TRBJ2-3	CASSWLSGGTDTQYF	TGTGCCAGCAGCTGGCTGAGCGGGGGCACAGATACGCAGTATTTT
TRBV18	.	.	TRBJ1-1	CASSPGTDLNTEAFF	TGTGCCAGCTCACCAGGTACGGACTTGAACACTGAAGCTTTCTTT
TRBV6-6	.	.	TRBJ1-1	CASSYSYRVGTEAFF	TGTGCCAGCAGTTACTCGTACAGGGTGGGCACTGAAGCTTTCTTT
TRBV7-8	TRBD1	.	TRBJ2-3	CASRPWTGIGTDTQYF	TGTGCCAGCAGGCCCTGGACAGGCATAGGCACAGATACGCAGTATTTT
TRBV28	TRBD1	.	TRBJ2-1	CASSSGQWFSMENYNEQFF	TGTGCCAGCAGTTCGGGACAGTGGTTTAGTATGGAAAATTACAATGAGCAGTTCTTC
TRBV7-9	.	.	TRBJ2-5	CSSSLGGGFQETQYF	TGTTCCAGCAGCTTAGGCGGGGGCTTCCAAGAGACCCAGTACTTC
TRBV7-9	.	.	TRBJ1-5	CASSLGGANQPQHF	TGTGCCAGCAGCTTAGGCGGGGCCAATCAGCCCCAGCATTTT
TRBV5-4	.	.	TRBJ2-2	CASRQDSNTGELFF	TGTGCCAGCAGACAGGACAGTAACACCGGGGAGCTGTTTTTT
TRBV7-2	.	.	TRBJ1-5	CASSLILDSSNQPQHF	TGTGCCAGCAGCCTGATCTTGGACAGTAGCAATCAGCCCCAGCATTTT
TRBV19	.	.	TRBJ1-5	CASSTTDRNIHQPQHF	TGTGCCAGTAGTACAACGGACAGAAACATCCATCAGCCCCAGCATTTT
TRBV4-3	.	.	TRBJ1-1	CASSQSRHIKNTEAFF	TGCGCCAGCAGCCAATCGAGGCATATTAAGAACACTGAAGCTTTCTTT
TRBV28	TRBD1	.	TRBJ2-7	CASSLPGTGGYEQYF	TGTGCCAGCAGTTTACCTGGGACAGGGGGTTACGAGCAGTACTTC
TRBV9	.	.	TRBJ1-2	CASSVGVLNYGYTF	TGTGCCAGCAGCGTAGGTGTTCTTAACTATGGCTACACCTTC
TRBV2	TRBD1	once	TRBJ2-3	CASRVPGTGLEDTQYF	TGTGCCAGCAGAGTCCCCGGGACAGGGTTGGAAGATACGCAGTATTTT
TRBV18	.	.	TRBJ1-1	CASSPTSESEAFF	TGTGCCAGCTCACCCACTTCCGAGTCAGAAGCTTTCTTT
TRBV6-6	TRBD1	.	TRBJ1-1	CASSYSHRGTEAFF	TGTGCCAGCAGTTACTCCCACAGGGGCACTGAAGCTTTCTTT
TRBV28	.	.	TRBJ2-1	CASSLTLAPYNEQFF	TGTGCCAGCAGTTTAACGCTAGCCCCCTACAATGAGCAGTTCTTC
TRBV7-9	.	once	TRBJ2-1	CASSPQGGYEQFF	TGTGCCAGCAGCCCCCAAGGAGGGTATGAGCAGTTCTTC
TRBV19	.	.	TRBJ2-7	CASSPRDREQYF	TGTGCCAGTAGTCCCAGGGATCGCGAGCAGTACTTC
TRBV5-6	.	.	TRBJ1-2	CASSSEWWQGSANYGYTF	TGTGCCAGCAGCTCCGAGTGGTGGCAGGGCTCAGCTAACTATGGCTACACCTTC
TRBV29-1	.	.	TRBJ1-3	CSAEVGYGNTIYF	TGCAGCGCAGAAGTCGGGTACGGAAACACCATATATTTT
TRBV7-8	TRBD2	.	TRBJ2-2	CASSPTSGNTGELFF	TGTGCCAGCAGCCCGACTAGCGGCAACACCGGGGAGCTGTTTTTT
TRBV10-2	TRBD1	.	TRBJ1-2	CASRLQGARDGYTF	TGCGCCAGCAGACTGCAGGGGGCGCGGGATGGCTACACCTTC
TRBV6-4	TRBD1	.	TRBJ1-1	CASSVGDRENTEAFF	TGTGCCAGCAGTGTGGGAGACAGGGAGAACACTGAAGCTTTCTTT
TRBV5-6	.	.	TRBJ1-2	CASSTASRPQPNYGYTF	TGTGCCAGCAGCACGGCGTCCAGGCCTCAACCTAACTATGGCTACACCTTC
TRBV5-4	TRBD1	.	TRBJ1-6	CASSSTGNNSPLHF	TGTGCCAGCAGCTCGACAGGGAATAATTCACCCCTCCACTTT
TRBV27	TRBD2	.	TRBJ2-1	CASSSWTSGSSYNEQFF	TGTGCCAGCAGTTCCTGGACTAGCGGCAGCTCCTACAATGAGCAGTTCTTC
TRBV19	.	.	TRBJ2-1	CASGGGLAYNEQFF	TGTGCCAGTGGGGGGGGCTTGGCCTACAATGAGCAGTTCTTC
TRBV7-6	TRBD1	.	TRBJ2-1	CASSLPGQGADPSPYNEQFF	TGTGCCAGCAGCCTTCCGGGACAGGGGGCGGACCCGTCCCCTTACAATGAGCAGTTCTTC
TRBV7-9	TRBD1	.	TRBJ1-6	CASSLAGGAGSSYNSPLHF	TGTGCCAGCAGCTTAGCAGGGGGCGCGGGGAGCTCCTATAATTCACCCCTCCACTTT
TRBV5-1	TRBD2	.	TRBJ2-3	CASSSSTQTSGRADTQYF	TGCGCCAGCAGCTCCAGCACTCAGACTAGCGGGAGGGCAGATACGCAGTATTTT
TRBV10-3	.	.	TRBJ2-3	CAINREFVTDTQYF	TGTGCCATCAACCGGGAGTTCGTCACAGATACGCAGTATTTT
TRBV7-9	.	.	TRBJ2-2	CASSPRMGRNTGELFF	TGTGCCAGCAGCCCCAGAATGGGCAGAAACACCGGGGAGCTGTTTTTT
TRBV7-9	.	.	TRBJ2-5	CASSLENRGGTQYF	TGTGCCAGCAGCTTAGAGAACAGGGGGGGAACCCAGTACTTC
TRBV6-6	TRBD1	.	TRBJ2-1	CASRSQGQGDNEQFF	TGTGCCAGCAGATCACAGGGACAGGGGGACAATGAGCAGTTCTTC
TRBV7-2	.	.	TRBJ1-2	CASSSRGDSPNYGYTF	TGTGCCAGCAGCTCCCGAGGCGACAGCCCTAACTATGGCTACACCTTC
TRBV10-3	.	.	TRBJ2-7	CAISPDAGSYEQYF	TGTGCCATCAGTCCTGATGCGGGGTCCTACGAGCAGTACTTC
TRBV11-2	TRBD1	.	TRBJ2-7	CASSSNRGEQYF	TGTGCCAGCAGCTCAAACAGGGGCGAGCAGTACTTC
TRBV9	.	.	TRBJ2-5	CASSVAGRETQYF	TGTGCCAGCAGCGTAGCAGGGCGAGAGACCCAGTACTTC